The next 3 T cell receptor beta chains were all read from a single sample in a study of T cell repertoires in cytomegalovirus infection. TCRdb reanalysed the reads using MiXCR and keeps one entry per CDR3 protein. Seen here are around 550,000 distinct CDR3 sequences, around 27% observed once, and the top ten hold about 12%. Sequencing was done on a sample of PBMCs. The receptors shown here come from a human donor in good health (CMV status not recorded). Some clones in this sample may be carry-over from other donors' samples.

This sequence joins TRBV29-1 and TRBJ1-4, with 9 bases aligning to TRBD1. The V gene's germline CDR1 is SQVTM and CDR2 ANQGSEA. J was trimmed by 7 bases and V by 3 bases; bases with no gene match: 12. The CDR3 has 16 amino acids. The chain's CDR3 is CSVEGTGSGRIEKLFF. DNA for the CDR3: TGCAGCGTTGAGGGGACAGGGAGTGGGAGAATTGAAAAACTGTTTTTT.

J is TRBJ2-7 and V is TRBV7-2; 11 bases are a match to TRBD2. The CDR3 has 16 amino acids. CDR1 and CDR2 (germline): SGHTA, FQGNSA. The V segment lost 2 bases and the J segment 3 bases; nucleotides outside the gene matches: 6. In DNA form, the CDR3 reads TGTGCCAGCAGCTTACAAGGGACTAGCGGAAGCTACGAGCAGTACTTC. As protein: CASSLQGTSGSYEQYF.

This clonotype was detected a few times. The CDR3 nucleotides read TGTGCCAGCAGTTTTCAGCACAGCTCCTCTGGAAACACCATATATTTT. As protein: CASSFQHSSSGNTIYF. This rearrangement joins TRBV28 to TRBJ1-3; D gene unclear. The CDR3 runs to 16 residues. V dropped 3 bases and J dropped 0 bases, with 12 bases sitting between them. From germline, CDR1 is MDHEN and CDR2 SYDVKM.